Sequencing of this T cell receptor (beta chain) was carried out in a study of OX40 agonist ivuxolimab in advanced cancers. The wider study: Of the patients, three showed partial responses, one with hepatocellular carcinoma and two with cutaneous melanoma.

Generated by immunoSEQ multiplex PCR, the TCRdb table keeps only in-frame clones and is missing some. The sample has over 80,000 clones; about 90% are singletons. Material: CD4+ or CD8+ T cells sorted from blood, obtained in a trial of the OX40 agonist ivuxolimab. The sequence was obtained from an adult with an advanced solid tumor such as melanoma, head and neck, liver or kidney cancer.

The CDR3 nucleotides read TGTGCCAGCGGAAGTGGACAGGGATTATCCCACGAGCAGTACTTC. It encodes CASGSGQGLSHEQYF. V and J are TRBV5-4 and TRBJ2-7, with TRBD1 identical over 8 bases. From germline, CDR1 is SGHNT and CDR2 YYREEE (reference sequence). After removal of 7 bases from V and 5 bases from J, the junction contained 14 bases not matched to a gene. The length of the CDR3 is 15 residues. Full variable domain (outside the CDR3, taken from reference TRBV5-4 and TRBJ2-7): ETGVTQSPTHLIKTRGQQVTLRCSSQSGHNTVSWYQQALGQGPQFIFQYYREEENGRGNFPPRFSGLQFPNYSSELNVNALELDDSALYLCASGSGQGLSHEQYFGPGTRLTVT.